Shown below are 18 T cell receptor beta chains from a single sample sequenced in a study of CD8 T cells in Susac syndrome. It was with random hexamers that roughly 0.5 to 1 ug RNA was reverse transcribed. Each CDR3 protein is one row after TCRdb ran MiXCR on the immunoSEQ multiplex PCR reads. The sample consists of about 200,000 distinct CDR3 sequences, nearly 97% of them appearing once. The sequencing sample was made of CD4+ T cells from PBMCs. The receptors were gathered from a human donor with multiple sclerosis.

The chain couples TRBV15 to TRBJ1-5, with D unclear. The germline gives CDR1 LNHNV, CDR2 YYDKDF (reference sequence). This CDR3 contains 15 residues. V was trimmed by 1 base and J by 3 bases, leaving 10 bases between them. DNA of the CDR3: TGTGCCACCAGCAGAGGTTGGCAGTTCAATCAGCCCCAGCATTTT. Its translation is CATSRGWQFNQPQHF.

The CDR3 coding sequence is TGTGCCAGCAGTCCTAGCGGGGGGGGCCTAAGGGAGCAGTACTTC. This translates into CASSPSGGGLREQYF. J is TRBJ2-7 and V is TRBV3-1; TRBD2 matches at 12 bases. V was pared by 6 bases and J by 7 bases, with 10 bases of the junction left unmatched. Germline lookup yields CDR1 LGHDT and CDR2 YNNKEL (reference sequence). The CDR3 covers 15 residues.

The rearrangement links TRBV18 to TRBJ2-5; D is tentatively TRBD1 or TRBD2 (5 bases each). CDR3 length equals 14 residues. Trimming took off 4 bases at V and 3 bases at J, with 12 bases between the two ends. Germline CDR1 reads KGHSH; CDR2 reads LQKENI. The CDR3 coding sequence is TGTGCCAGCTCACACCGGGACGGAGAAGAGACCCAGTACTTC. It specifies CASSHRDGEETQYF.

V usage is TRBV9 and J usage is TRBJ1-5, with D hard to call. V was cut by 0 bases and J by 11 bases, with 12 bases left in between. The germline gives CDR1 SGDLS, CDR2 YYNGEE. This CDR3 has 13 residues. The CDR3 protein is CASSVAEWGTQHF. The CDR3 DNA sequence: TGTGCCAGCAGCGTAGCTGAATGGGGAACCCAGCATTTT.

The V call is TRBV6-4, the J call TRBJ2-5; 8 bases map to TRBD1. This CDR3 is built from 12 residues. Germline V gene data show CDR1 as MRHNA and CDR2 as SNTAGT. V shed 9 bases, J shed 2 bases, and the junction held 2 bases outside the gene matches. The CDR3 region has the DNA TGTGCCAGAACAGGGGGGCAAGAGACCCAGTACTTC. Translated, it gives CARTGGQETQYF.

This CDR3 is CASSVTFSGNTIYF. The DNA for the CDR3 is TGTGCCAGCAGTGTGACTTTCTCTGGAAACACCATATATTTT. The chain has TRBV6-1 and TRBJ1-3; D is undetermined. The V gene lost 4 bases and the J gene lost 0 bases, with 7 bases spanning the gap. The germline gives CDR1 MNHNS, CDR2 SASEGT. The CDR3 has 14 residues.

This clonotype came up once. The rearrangement uses TRBV2 and TRBJ2-2, with a possible D match to TRBD1 (5 bases). Germline V CDR1 and CDR2: SNHLY, FYNNEI. CDR3 length: 11 amino acids. Between the trimmed V and J ends, which lost 8 bases and 6 bases, there was a span of 7 bases. CDR3 in DNA: TGTGCCAGCGGCAGGGCCGGGGAGCTGTTTTTT. Its translation is CASGRAGELFF.

Written as DNA, the CDR3 is TGTGCCAGCAGTCCTTTTGGCCGGGACATTCAGTACTTC. This encodes CASSPFGRDIQYF. The chain couples TRBV12-3 or TRBV12-4 to TRBJ2-4, with D unclear. The V end lost 5 bases, the J end lost 8 bases, and 13 bases lay between the germline ends. The CDR3 is made up of 13 amino acids.

This chain connects TRBV2 to TRBJ2-4; tentatively, D is TRBD2 (6 bases). V was pared by 6 bases and J by 9 bases, with 21 bases between. CDR1 SNHLY and CDR2 FYNNEI come from the germline V gene. The CDR3 is 15 amino acids. The CDR3 loop reads CASRMSNDLGGIQYF. For the CDR3, the DNA is TGTGCCAGCAGGATGAGTAACGACCTGGGGGGCATTCAGTACTTC.

This chain's CDR3 is CSASLAAYNEQFF. As DNA, the CDR3 is TGCAGTGCTTCCTTAGCGGCCTACAATGAGCAGTTCTTC. The V and J genes are TRBV20-1 and TRBJ2-1; weak D call: TRBD2 (6 bases). V gave up 5 bases and J gave up 2 bases, with 10 bases separating them. The CDR3 consists of 13 residues. CDR1 and CDR2 from the germline V gene are DFQATT and SNEGSKA (reference sequence).

This clonotype was seen a single time. The gene calls are TRBV30 and TRBJ2-1; TRBD2 matches at 11 bases. The V gene end was trimmed by 2 bases and the J gene end by 14 bases; junction bases not matched to a gene: 14. Germline CDR1 GTSNPN, CDR2 SVGIG (reference sequence). This CDR3 has 15 residues. The CDR3 loop reads CAWSPLGGSGGVEFF. DNA for the CDR3: TGTGCCTGGAGTCCCCTAGGTGGTAGCGGGGGGGTTGAGTTCTTC.

The gene calls are TRBV4-1 and TRBJ2-4; the D gene is possibly TRBD1 (6 bases). Germline V gives CDR1 MGHRA, CDR2 YSYEKL. The CDR3 is made up of 13 amino acids. The V gene lost 4 bases and the J gene lost 5 bases, with 9 bases spanning the gap. The CDR3 region has the DNA TGCGCCAGCAGCCGTTCAGGGGAAAACATTCAGTACTTC. This encodes CASSRSGENIQYF.

The V and J genes are TRBV4-2 and TRBJ2-7; 7 bases agree with TRBD2. With V trimmed by 1 base and J by 7 bases, 10 bases remained unmatched. The length of the CDR3 is 15 residues. Germline CDR1 reads LGHNA; CDR2 reads YNFKEQ. For the CDR3, the DNA is TGTGCCAGCAGCCAAGTCCACTCGACAGCGGGAGAGCAGTACTTC. Protein sequence: CASSQVHSTAGEQYF.

The rearrangement joins TRBV6-1 to TRBJ1-1, with 8 bases lining up with TRBD1. The germline V gene encodes CDR1 MNHNS and CDR2 SASEGT. This CDR3 comprises 14 residues. The V segment lost 7 bases and the J segment 3 bases; nucleotides outside the gene matches: 7. The CDR3 nucleotides are TGTGCCAGCACCCCAGGGGGCTGGGACACTGAAGCTTTCTTT. It codes for CASTPGGWDTEAFF.

V and J are TRBV2 and TRBJ1-2; 11 bases are a match to TRBD1. The CDR3 runs 13 residues. CDR1 is SNHLY, CDR2 FYNNEI, per germline. Losses at the gene ends were 8 bases for V and 8 bases for J; bases not matched to a gene: 7. This CDR3 is CASRMGQGGGYTF. The DNA of the CDR3 is TGTGCCAGCCGGATGGGACAGGGGGGAGGCTACACCTTC.

The V and J genes are TRBV4-2 and TRBJ1-6; the D is unclear. Germline values: CDR1 LGHNA, CDR2 YNFKEQ. The CDR3 runs 15 residues. The germline V and J ends were trimmed by 3 bases and 18 bases, with 24 bases remaining between them. The CDR3: CASSQTLSRGPRHHF. CDR3 nucleotides: TGTGCCAGCAGCCAGACGTTGAGTAGAGGACCCCGACACCACTTT.

The CDR3 coding sequence is TGCGCCAGCAGCCAACCGGGACAGGGGTTTAATGGCTACACCTTC. This encodes CASSQPGQGFNGYTF. V usage is TRBV4-1 and J usage is TRBJ1-2, with 10 bases lining up with TRBD1. The germline V gene has CDR1 MGHRA and CDR2 YSYEKL. The length of the CDR3 is 15 residues. V lost 2 bases to trimming and J lost 6 bases; unmatched junction nucleotides: 6.

The gene calls are TRBV13 and TRBJ1-4; the D gene is possibly TRBD1 (5 bases). V lost 4 bases and J lost 8, with 23 bases in between. This CDR3 contains 17 residues. Germline CDR1 is PRHDT and CDR2 is FYEKMQ (reference sequence). CDR3 coding DNA: TGTGCCAGCAGCTCACCCCGGGACTACGACGGGCGCGAAAAACTGTTTTTT. Its protein product is CASSSPRDYDGREKLFF.